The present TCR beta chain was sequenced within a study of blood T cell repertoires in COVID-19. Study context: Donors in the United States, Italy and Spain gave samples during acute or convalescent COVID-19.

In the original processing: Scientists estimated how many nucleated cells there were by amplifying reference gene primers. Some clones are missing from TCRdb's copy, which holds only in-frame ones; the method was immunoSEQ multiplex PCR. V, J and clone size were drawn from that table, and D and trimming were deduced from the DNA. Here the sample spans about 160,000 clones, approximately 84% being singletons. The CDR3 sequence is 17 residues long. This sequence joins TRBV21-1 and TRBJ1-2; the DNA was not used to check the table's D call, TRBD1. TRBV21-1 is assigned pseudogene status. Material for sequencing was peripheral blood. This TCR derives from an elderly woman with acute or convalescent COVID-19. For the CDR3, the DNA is TGTGCCAGCAGGCTCAGGAATTATAGGGGGCGCGGCTATGGCTACACCTTC. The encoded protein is CASRLRNYRGRGYGYTF.